A selection of T cell receptor beta chains follows, all from one sample in a study of T cells in Graves' hyperthyroidism and ophthalmopathy. TCRdb itself ran the multiplex PCR reads through MiXCR, one entry per CDR3 protein. The sample lists around 290,000 distinct CDR3 sequences, around 15% seen once, with roughly 7.9% in the top ten. The sequenced material came from blood. The receptor source for this set is a middle-aged woman with Graves' hyperthyroidism. Each CDR3 is given with its conserved first and last residue. The order of the fields is V gene, J gene, clone size, D gene, CDR3 DNA, CDR3 protein. The D gene is left open where the match is weak. Part of the rows lack a size; the others show once, few, many or a class for expanded clones.

TRBV10-3	TRBJ1-1	many	TRBD1	TGTGCCATCAGTGATTTCGGGACAGGGGATGTGAACACTGAAGCTTTCTTT	CAISDFGTGDVNTEAFF
TRBV7-2	TRBJ1-1	many	.	TGTGCCAGCAGCCCACTGGGGGGGGTAGATGAAGCTTTCTTT	CASSPLGGVDEAFF
TRBV6-1	TRBJ1-1	few	.	TGTGCCAGCAGTGAAGAAGTGGTGAACACTGAAGCTTTCTTT	CASSEEVVNTEAFF
TRBV28	TRBJ1-1	many	.	TGTGCCAGCAGACCTATTAACACTGAAGCTTTCTTT	CASRPINTEAFF
TRBV5-4	TRBJ1-5	few	.	TGTGCCAGCAGCTTAAATAGAGAACAGCCCCAGCATTTT	CASSLNREQPQHF
TRBV6-5	TRBJ2-7	few	.	TGTGCCAGCAGTTACGCGGGACAGCAGTACTTC	CASSYAGQQYF
TRBV6-5	TRBJ2-7	.	.	TGTGCCAGCAGTCGGGGTCCCGAGCAGTACTTC	CASSRGPEQYF
TRBV2	TRBJ2-1	few	.	TGTGCCAGCAGTGCCGGACCGAGCAATGAGCAGTTCTTC	CASSAGPSNEQFF
TRBV6-2/TRBV6-3	TRBJ2-2	many	TRBD1	TGTGCCAGCAGGCGCCCGGGACAGAAAGCCACCGGGGAGCTGTTTTTT	CASRRPGQKATGELFF
TRBV9	TRBJ2-1	.	TRBD2	TGTGCCAGCAGCGTAGAAGGGCGGGAGGGTTGGAATGAGCAGTTCTTC	CASSVEGREGWNEQFF
TRBV19	TRBJ1-5	.	.	TGTGCCAGTAGTCCCCTTGGGACCCTTGATAATCAGCCCCAGCATTTT	CASSPLGTLDNQPQHF
TRBV20-1	TRBJ1-1	many	.	TGCAGTGCTACATCGGGGGCGCACACTGAAGCTTTCTTT	CSATSGAHTEAFF
TRBV7-2	TRBJ2-7	.	.	TGTGCCAGCAGCTTAACCACGGAGTACGAGCAGTACTTC	CASSLTTEYEQYF
TRBV3-1	TRBJ2-2	many	.	TGTGCCAGCAGCCAATGGGGAAACACCGGGGAGCTGTTTTTT	CASSQWGNTGELFF
TRBV19	TRBJ1-5	many	.	TGTGCCAGTAGGCTGGGGACCTTTAGCAATCAGCCCCAGCATTTT	CASRLGTFSNQPQHF
TRBV6-2/TRBV6-3	TRBJ2-3	many	.	TGTGCCAGCAGTTACGGGAGATCTCTCCACACAGATACGCAGTATTTT	CASSYGRSLHTDTQYF
TRBV12-3/TRBV12-4	TRBJ2-1	.	.	TGTGCCAGCAGCCGACTAGGCAATGAGCAGTTCTTC	CASSRLGNEQFF
TRBV7-2	TRBJ2-7	few	TRBD2	TGTGCCAGCAGCTTGGAACCGGGACTAGGATCTATCGAGCAGTACTTC	CASSLEPGLGSIEQYF
TRBV4-1	TRBJ2-5	many	.	TGCGCCAGCAGCCAAGGCGAGACGGGCTCCGGGGAGACCCAGTACTTC	CASSQGETGSGETQYF
TRBV10-3	TRBJ1-1	many	.	TGTGCCATCATAGGGGAAGGTACTGAAGCTTTCTTT	CAIIGEGTEAFF
TRBV28	TRBJ2-3	many	.	TGTGCCAGCAGTTGGCAAGGGGCTAGCACAGATACGCAGTATTTT	CASSWQGASTDTQYF
TRBV11-3	TRBJ2-4	.	.	TGTGCCAGCCAGCGTGATACCAAAAACATTCAGTACTTC	CASQRDTKNIQYF
TRBV30	TRBJ1-1	many	.	TGTGCCTGGAGCATCTCAGAGGGCACTGAAGCTTTCTTT	CAWSISEGTEAFF
TRBV5-1	TRBJ1-6	.	TRBD1	TGCGCCAGCAGCTCACAGGGGCGAGGAGATTCACCCCTCCACTTT	CASSSQGRGDSPLHF
TRBV27	TRBJ1-2	many	TRBD1	TGTGCCAGCACCTCCTTAGGGGGCAGGGGCTATGGCTACACCTTC	CASTSLGGRGYGYTF
TRBV10-3	TRBJ1-2	.	TRBD1	TGTGCCGCTACCCCCCTTGCCCCAGGGGGCCATGGCTACACCTTC	CAATPLAPGGHGYTF
TRBV5-1	TRBJ2-5	.	TRBD2	TGCGCCAGCAGCTTGGTAGCGGGAGAAGAGACCCAGTACTTC	CASSLVAGEETQYF
TRBV25-1	TRBJ2-1	few	.	TGTGCCAGTTTGGACAGTAACTCCAATGAGCAGTTCTTC	CASLDSNSNEQFF
TRBV3-1	TRBJ1-1	many	.	TGTGCCAGCAGCTCAGGGCGGAGGGAAGGCACTGAAGCTTTCTTT	CASSSGRREGTEAFF
TRBV5-1	TRBJ2-7	many	.	TGCGCCAGCAGCCCGAACGGGGGAGGTCTCGAGCAGTACTTC	CASSPNGGGLEQYF
TRBV5-4	TRBJ2-5	many	TRBD1	TGTGCCAGCAGCTTGGTGGACAGGGGGCGAGAAGAGACCCAGTACTTC	CASSLVDRGREETQYF
TRBV18	TRBJ2-7	many	TRBD2	TGTGCCAGCTCACCACGACTAGCGGGAGCCCACTACGAGCAGTACTTC	CASSPRLAGAHYEQYF
TRBV12-3/TRBV12-4	TRBJ2-1	many	TRBD2	TGTGCCAGCAGAACTTCTAGCGGGAGGAATGAGCAGTTCTTC	CASRTSSGRNEQFF
TRBV3-1	TRBJ2-7	many	TRBD2	TGTGCCAGCAGCCAAGGACTAGCGGGAGGGGGGGCCTCCTACGAGCAGTACTTC	CASSQGLAGGGASYEQYF
TRBV5-4	TRBJ1-2	many	.	TGTGCCAGCAGCCCTGACACCCTCCTCTATGGCTACACCTTC	CASSPDTLLYGYTF
TRBV19	TRBJ1-1	many	.	TGTGCCAGTAGTATAGATCGGGACACTGAAGCTTTCTTT	CASSIDRDTEAFF
TRBV6-5	TRBJ2-3	.	.	TGTGCCAGCAGTTACTCCGCAATGGGAGATACGCAGTATTTT	CASSYSAMGDTQYF
TRBV10-3	TRBJ1-1	.	TRBD1	TGTGCCATCAGTGATTTCGGGACAGGGGGTTCCACTGAAGCTTTCTTT	CAISDFGTGGSTEAFF
TRBV12-3/TRBV12-4	TRBJ1-3	.	TRBD1	TGTGCCAGCAGGCGGGGACAGGGCGGTGAGCTATATTTT	CASRRGQGGELYF
TRBV6-4	TRBJ2-3	.	.	TGTGCCAGCAGTGACTCCTTTAGCGGTAAGGGTCGAGATACGCAGTATTTT	CASSDSFSGKGRDTQYF